This TCR beta chain was documented in a study of cytomegalovirus exposure and HLA in healthy donors. Points from the study as a whole: The TCR clusters that emerged in the first cohort tended, a later analysis found, to co-occur in the approximately 110 validation repertoires. In vitro checks showed that a few CMV-associated chains really do target CMV antigens. Cytomegalovirus status was reportedly diagnosed by the classifier with high sensitivity and specificity.

The data were produced by immunoSEQ multiplex PCR, yet TCRdb's version contains in-frame clones alone and is incomplete. The sample has roughly 130,000 clones; approximately 89% are singletons. The V gene end was trimmed by 1 base and the J gene end by 2 bases; junction bases not matched to a gene: 6. The CDR3 spans 16 residues. Germline V gives CDR1 LGHNA, CDR2 YNFKEQ. On this clone itself: Its specificity is not known.

The V and J genes are TRBV4-2 and TRBJ2-5, with 8 bases fitting TRBD2. The source is a man under 40 in good health and CMV-seronegative. The sequencing input was PBMCs. CDR3 bases: TGTGCCAGCAGCCAAGGTCAGGTAGCGGGGCAAGAGACCCAGTACTTC. Translating it yields CASSQGQVAGQETQYF.